The next 10 T cell receptor beta chains were all read from a single sample in a study of cytomegalovirus exposure and HLA in healthy donors. PCR involved 60 Vbeta and 13 Jbeta primers. Using immunoSEQ multiplex PCR, the repertoire was profiled, and TCRdb retains in-frame clones only, with some absent. Here the sample table reports just over 80,000 clones. Sequencing was performed on PBMCs. These TCRs come from a woman between 25 and 40 years old in good health and CMV-seronegative.

The CDR3 reads CASSWGGEAFF. The CDR3 DNA reads TGTGCCAGCAGCTGGGGGGGTGAAGCTTTCTTT. The chain employs TRBV5-6 and TRBJ1-1, with D maybe TRBD1 (5 bases). This CDR3 has 11 residues. The germline CDR1 and CDR2 sequences are SGHDT and YYEEEE. V lost 3 bases, J lost 7 bases, and 7 bases lay in between.

The chain joins TRBV19 to TRBJ1-1; D is uncertain. Looked up from germline, CDR1 is LNHDA and CDR2 is SQIVND (reference sequence). Between the trimmed V and J ends, which lost 5 bases and 1 base, there was a span of 5 bases. This CDR3 is built from 12 residues. CDR3: CASSYTNTEAFF. Here the CDR3 DNA reads TGTGCCAGTAGTTACACGAACACTGAAGCTTTCTTT. Filled out from reference TRBV19 and TRBJ1-1, the complete variable domain reads DGGITQSPKYLFRKEGQNVTLSCEQNLNHDAMYWYRQDPGQGLRLIYYSQIVNDFQKGDIAEGYSVSREKKESFPLTVTSAQKNPTAFYLCASSYTNTEAFFGQGTRLTVV.

The chain carries TRBV4-1 and TRBJ1-5; D not certain. CDR3 length: 16 residues. The germline CDR1 and CDR2 sequences are MGHRA and YSYEKL. Trimming took off 0 bases at V and 6 bases at J, with 15 bases between the two ends. The CDR3, as DNA: TGCGCCAGCAGCCAAGATGTCGGGGTTCGCGGTCAGCCCCAGCATTTT. This codes for CASSQDVGVRGQPQHF.

Comment on this clone: An end of the junction does not agree with germline; a read error may underlie this. The CDR3 loop is CASRLQGADTEDFF. The CDR3 DNA reads TGTGCCAGCAGGCTACAGGGGGCGGACACTGAAGATTTCTTT. V is TRBV2 and J is TRBJ1-1, with 9 bases identical to TRBD1. The length of the CDR3 is 14 residues. Looked up from germline, CDR1 is SNHLY and CDR2 is FYNNEI.

This rearrangement joins TRBV4-1 to TRBJ1-1; 8 positions match TRBD1. Unmatched junction bases numbered 2, after V lost 1 base and J lost 4 bases. CDR1 is MGHRA, CDR2 YSYEKL, per germline. CDR3 length equals 14 residues. The CDR3 bases are TGCGCCAGCAGCCAAGTACAGGGGGGCACTGAAGCTTTCTTT. It is translated as CASSQVQGGTEAFF.

The DNA for the CDR3 is TGTGCCAGCAGTGACTGGGGGGGGATACACTACGAGCAGTACTTC. Translated: CASSDWGGIHYEQYF. This chain links TRBV6-1 with TRBJ2-7, with 7 bases matching TRBD2. The J segment lost 3 bases and the V segment lost 3 bases, leaving 8 bases of the junction unmatched. The CDR3 extends over 15 amino acids. The germline V gene encodes CDR1 MNHNS and CDR2 SASEGT.

This chain links TRBV10-1 with TRBJ2-2; TRBD1 agrees at 7 bases. This CDR3 spans 15 amino acids. V dropped 0 bases and J dropped 7; count of bases not matched to a gene: 5. Germline V gene lookup returns CDR1 WNHNN and CDR2 SYGVQD (reference sequence). This CDR3 is CASSESQGTVGELFF. The CDR3 DNA reads as TGCGCCAGCAGTGAGTCACAGGGGACGGTCGGGGAGCTGTTTTTT.

This chain links TRBV4-1 with TRBJ1-1, with 7 bases aligning to TRBD1. Germline V lookup: CDR1 MGHRA, CDR2 YSYEKL. The junction had 21 bases not matched to a gene; V was cut back by 4 bases and J by 4 bases. The CDR3 is 19 amino acids. CDR3 region: CASSRAKIVTGRVSTEAFF. The CDR3 nucleotides are TGCGCCAGCAGCCGCGCCAAAATTGTGACAGGGCGGGTTAGCACTGAAGCTTTCTTT.

J is TRBJ1-1 and V is TRBV5-1, with a weak D call TRBD1 (6 bases). Germline assignment: CDR1 SGHRS and CDR2 YFSETQ. The CDR3 length is 13 residues. V gave up 0 bases and J gave up 5 bases, with 8 bases separating them. CDR3 sequence reads: CASSLGDRTEAFF. CDR3 sequence (DNA): TGCGCCAGCAGCTTGGGAGACAGGACTGAAGCTTTCTTT.

The genes are TRBV2 and TRBJ1-4; 8 bases map to TRBD1. V shed 5 bases, J shed 5 bases, and the junction held 7 bases outside the gene matches. Germline V CDR1 and CDR2: SNHLY, FYNNEI. The length of the CDR3 is 15 residues. This CDR3 reads CASSPETGVNEKLFF. DNA of the CDR3: TGTGCCAGCAGTCCCGAGACAGGGGTGAATGAAAAACTGTTTTTT.